This T cell receptor (beta chain) was profiled in a study of cytomegalovirus exposure and HLA in healthy donors (dated by TCRdb to the late 2010s). General notes on the study: In an earlier analysis of 587 of the donors, around 290 Gb of sequence data and 100 million or so unique TCR beta sequences from about 179 million T cells were reported. The T cell repertoires of several hundred subjects were profiled by immunosequencing and related to cytomegalovirus serostatus. Genome-wide SNP genotypes for about 65% of the roughly 670 donors were used in a later genetic analysis, which treated that subset as a discovery cohort. Across 398 genotyped donors of the cohort, an average of approximately 240,000 unique TCR beta nucleotide sequences per donor were sequenced, and 15% to 20% of those sequences were non-productive. Class I and class II HLA loci were covered by the typing at four-digit resolution. A later analysis re-analyzed previously published TCR beta repertoires from approximately 670 donors and added high-resolution HLA genotyping to study TCR occurrence patterns. The study combined high-throughput TCR immunosequencing, statistical association of individual TCRs with disease status, and machine learning to predict cytomegalovirus infection status. A handful of DR-DQ haplotypes were handled as single units for association and clustering because linkage in the cohort was strong. Donor age, sex, ethnicity and CMV serostatus were compiled together with the repertoire data. The number of donors typed differed by locus, with roughly 629-640 for A, B, C, DRB1 and DQB1, about 500 for DQA1, some 570 for DPA1, and some 440 for DPB1. A separate validation cohort of roughly 130 different subjects was used in addition to the roughly 700-subject first cohort. An earlier analysis of 450 to 750 of the donors used high-throughput TCR beta sequencing to judge whether each TCR beta V gene segment behaved as functional or pseudogenic. The genetic ancestry cluster associated with self-reported Caucasian donors included 81% of the roughly 390 genotyped donors. An early release that covered fewer than 800 HLA-typed donors contained around 330 gigabases of sequencing data and 75 million to 100 million unique TCR sequences. The study was designed to test whether signatures of past pathogen exposure could be identified by cataloging public T cell receptors. Every discovery cohort repertoire had been produced on one sequencing platform. Rather than using new phenotypic data, the later analysis identified candidate immune exposures from TCR beta sequences and from how often those sequences occurred across donors. Broader findings and caveats from the paper: Only TCR beta chains were sequenced in this cohort, and the absence of alpha or paired-chain data limited detectable features. The 87-base-pair reads could not distinguish some IMGT-functional V segments, including TRBV6-2 and TRBV6-3, so those segments were excluded. When HLA alleles, especially DR and DQ, strongly co-occurred, attributing TCR associations to individual alleles was difficult. A later genetic analysis reported fewer N-insertions in productive TCRs among donors in an Asian-associated ancestry cluster than the roughly 670-donor mean. A total of around 150 TCR beta chains were listed by the study as associated with cytomegalovirus. In a later analysis, HLA-associated TCR beta chains were found to be more clonally expanded and to have lower generation probabilities than equally common non-associated chains. Most TCR sequences were observed very rarely across donors, whereas some public TCRs were present in many individuals. In an earlier analysis of fewer than 700 of the donors, most TCR beta V segments appeared in productive rearrangements about 87% or about 30% of the time, broadly matching IMGT annotations. In a later analysis, TCR association rates were found to vary across HLA loci, with the most associated TCRs seen for DRB1 alleles and the fewest for HLA-C alleles. Cytomegalovirus status was reported to be diagnosed by the classifier with high specificity and sensitivity in both the original and validation cohorts. Linkage disequilibrium might explain the correlated functional status among segregating V segments, but an unknown experimental factor could not be excluded. A few of the identified cytomegalovirus-associated TCR beta chains were confirmed in vitro to be specific for cytomegalovirus antigens. A further reported finding was that TCR beta sequences accurately predicted the HLA-A and HLA-B alleles for most subjects in the first cohort. A group of highly shared sequence variants was considered likely to be a technical artifact of the sequencing pipeline. In a later genetic analysis, a missense DCLRE1C variant was associated with V-gene and J-gene trimming of TCR beta chains, and the association was replicated in an independent cohort. For the cohort, immune exposure information was limited to CMV serostatus. In a later analysis, most CMV-associated TCR beta chains were found to appear HLA-restricted, with HLA associations seemingly driven largely by CMV exposure. Roughly uniform sequencing depth across donors was assumed in presence/absence analyses, although this assumption may not hold. Some 16 rarely observed V segments, including chromosome 9 orphons, were excluded from the earlier analysis of 550 to 700 of the donors because counts were too low. Because some donors lacked HLA typing at each locus, the association tests relied only on the typed subset. A later analysis reported that several top co-occurrence clusters appeared linked to parvovirus B19, influenza, CMV and Epstein-Barr virus. In a later analysis, 16,951 TCR beta sequences were associated with specific HLA alleles at a false discovery rate of 0.05. According to the authors, the approach could potentially be generalized to other disease states and immunological phenotypes.

In regard to this clone: This clone's antigen is unknown.

The library was made by the immunoSEQ multiplex PCR assay. For the multiplex PCR, a mixture combining 60 forward primers for TCR Vbeta segments and 13 reverse primers for TCR Jbeta segments was used. The CDR3 region of rearranged TCR beta genes was amplified from genomic DNA by a multiplex PCR assay. Amplified TCR beta libraries were sequenced as 87-base-pair reads on the Illumina HiSeq System. The original pipeline was this. In a later analysis, tens of millions of unique TCR beta chains were counted across the approximately 640 repertoires, and approximately 9.9 million of these chains were shared by at least two donors. Raw reads were error-corrected and collapsed into unique sequences with a nearest-neighbor algorithm that merged closely related sequences to remove PCR and sequencing errors. V, D and J gene segments were assigned by aligning CDR3 sequences to IMGT reference sequences. For a sequence to be retained, a match of at least six nucleotides was required to both a V gene segment and a J gene segment. Rearrangements were classified as productive when the CDR3 lacked stop codons and remained in frame with V and J, and all other rearrangements were classified as non-productive. Following IMGT convention, CDR3 was defined as the stretch from the second conserved V-encoded cysteine to the conserved J-encoded phenylalanine. In an earlier analysis of roughly 610 of the donors, sequences lacking an unambiguous match to a single V gene segment were excluded. In an earlier analysis of some 590 of the donors, a V segment was called functional when productive rearrangements were above 56.7%, and segregating when the standard deviation between donors exceeded 5%. A statistical classification framework was built for diagnosing cytomegalovirus status from the catalog of TCR beta chain sequences. V and J gene assignment, in a later analysis, came from comparing TCR nucleotide sequences with IMGT/GENE-DB human TR gene sequences. In a later analysis, CDR3 sequences and most-parsimonious VDJ recombination scenarios were assigned using the TCRdist pipeline. A later analysis defined each TCR beta chain by its CDR3 amino acid sequence plus V-gene family, and excluded reads lacking a unique V-gene family. In a later analysis, fewer than 600 highly shared, low-generation-probability nucleotide sequences were removed to address suspected cross-contamination and a sequencing artifact. A later analysis calculated a clonal expansion index for each public chain from normalized within-repertoire ranks of inferred template counts. Generation probabilities in a later analysis came from a VDJ recombination model fitted to out-of-frame rearrangements, and those results were checked against IGoR. In a later analysis, hypergeometric tests were used to score TCR-TCR, TCR-HLA and TCR-CMV co-occurrence, with a repertoire-size bias correction applied to TCR pairs. False discovery rates were estimated in a later analysis by permuting HLA or CMV assignments 20 times. In a later analysis, co-occurring TCRs were grouped using DBSCAN, and TCRdist sequence similarity was added for clustering within HLA-allele-positive subsets. Co-occurrence clustering excluded repertoires with fewer than 30,000 or more than 120,000 public chains, plus five with anomalous nucleotide sharing. TCRdb carries this immuneACCESS record with in-frame sequences only. Its versions omit some clonotypes, under half of them owing to an unresolved V gene in the studies checked, with the rest unexplained. V, J and clone size derive from that table, while D and trimming were established from the DNA sequence. The table kept for this sample lists under 200,000 clones. Almost 6.5% of the sample is held by the ten biggest clonotypes.

In total, roughly 670 healthy bone marrow donors made up the cohort. All cohort members were sampled while nominally healthy, although unrecorded immune exposures were likely present. The donor tested CMV seronegative, placing the donor among the roughly 350 seronegative members of the cohort. A peripheral blood sample was provided by each donor, and peripheral blood mononuclear cells were used for TCR beta sequencing. Genomic DNA extraction from the blood cell samples was performed with the Qiagen DNeasy Blood Extraction Kit. The CDR3, from cysteine to phenylalanine, totals 15 residues. Only the CDR3 part of the read is kept: 45 bases, read in frame from the first base. The germline V gene sets CDR1 to MDHEN and CDR2 to SYDVKM. V lost 5 bases and J lost 1 base; the stretch between them is 14 bases long.

The rearranged chain carries TRBV28 and TRBJ1-1; TRBD1 might be the D gene, on 6 matching bases. Sequences were obtained from PBMCs. This clonotype originated in a man aged 25-40 years in good health and CMV-seronegative. The sequenced DNA: TGTGCCAGCAGTCCCTCGGACAGAAAGAACACTGAAGCTTTCTTT. It specifies CASSPSDRKNTEAFF.